Here is one T cell receptor beta chain with its context. These data come from a study of early T cells in non-severe SARS-CoV-2 infection. Individually, cDNA molecules had unique molecular identifiers attached to them. TCRdb ran MiXCR on the 5' RACE reads and lists one entry per CDR3 protein. The sample consists of approximately 90,000 distinct CDR3 sequences, approximately 11% of them appearing once. The CDR3 loop spans 17 amino acids. Germline assignment: CDR1 MGHRA and CDR2 YSYEKL. V was cut by 1 base and J by 0 bases, with 13 bases left in between. Sequenced here: whole blood, sampled at baseline. V usage is TRBV4-1 and J usage is TRBJ2-4; D possibly matches TRBD1 or TRBD2 (5 bases each). The receptor was derived from an adult who was a healthcare worker with PCR-confirmed SARS-CoV-2 infection or an uninfected control (not recorded which). The CDR3 coding sequence is TGCGCCAGCAGCCAAGGCCCGGGGACCGAAGCCAAAAACATTCAGTACTTC. This sequence encodes CASSQGPGTEAKNIQYF.